The sample holds one count of the clone carrying this TCR beta chain. Here immunoSEQ multiplex PCR was the method, and the copy in TCRdb shows in-frame clones only, minus some. Of roughly 320,000 clones in the sample, roughly nine tenths were seen once. This sample was included in a study of blood T cell repertoires in COVID-19. This CDR3 region has 16 residues. Trimming stripped 6 bases from V and 3 bases from J, with 17 bases between. The germline V gene encodes CDR1 KGHSH and CDR2 LQKENI. The sequence came from a woman in her twenties or thirties who had been exposed to COVID-19. The V call is TRBV18, the J call TRBJ2-2, with D perhaps TRBD2 (5 bases). Sequencing input: PBMCs or T cells enriched from blood (not recorded which). The CDR3 reads CASSTNQASHTGELFF. The CDR3 coding sequence is TGTGCCAGCTCGACAAACCAGGCTAGCCACACCGGGGAGCTGTTTTTT.